This T cell receptor beta chain was identified in a study of OX40 agonist ivuxolimab in advanced cancers. Study context: Patients with hepatocellular carcinoma, melanoma, renal cell or head and neck cancer made up the dose-escalation patients. Study-wide results and limits: Expanded peripheral T cells had an undetermined antigen specificity. Some of the lowest clonal expansion was seen in partial responders at 0.1-3.0 mg/kg.

A remark on this clone: The antigen is not known.

This CDR3 region has 17 residues. Germline V gene sequence: CDR1 KGHSH, CDR2 LQKENI. V lost 6 bases and J 5 bases, leaving 25 bases between the germline ends. The protocol was immunoSEQ multiplex PCR, while the TCRdb copy is restricted to in-frame clones and leaves out a portion. This table holds about 70,000 clones, about 85% found once. The sample in question was CD4+ or CD8+ T cells sorted from blood, obtained in a trial of the OX40 agonist ivuxolimab. The gene calls are TRBV18 and TRBJ1-1; D might be TRBD1 (5 bases). The sequence derives from an adult with an advanced solid tumor such as melanoma, head and neck, liver or kidney cancer. The CDR3 is CASSPSAGLEIGTEAFF. CDR3 nucleotide sequence: TGTGCCAGCTCGCCCTCCGCAGGGTTGGAGATTGGGACTGAAGCTTTCTTT.